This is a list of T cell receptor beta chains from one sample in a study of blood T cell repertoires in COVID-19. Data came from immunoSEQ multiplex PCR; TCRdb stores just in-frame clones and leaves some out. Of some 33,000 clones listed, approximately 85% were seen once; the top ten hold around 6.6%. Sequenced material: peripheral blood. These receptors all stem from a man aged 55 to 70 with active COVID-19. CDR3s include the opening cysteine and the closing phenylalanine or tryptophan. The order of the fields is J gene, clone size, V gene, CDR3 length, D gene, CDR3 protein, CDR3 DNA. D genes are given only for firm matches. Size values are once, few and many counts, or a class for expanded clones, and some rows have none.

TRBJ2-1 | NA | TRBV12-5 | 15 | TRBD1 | CASGLADSEGAPKFF | TGTGCTAGTGGTTTGGCCGATAGCGAGGGGGCCCCGAAGTTCTTC
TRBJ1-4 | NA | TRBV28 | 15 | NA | CASSSPGQTNEKLFF | TGTGCCAGCAGTTCCCCAGGACAGACTAATGAAAAACTGTTTTTT
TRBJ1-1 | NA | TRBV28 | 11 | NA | CATALAPEAFF | TGTGCCACCGCACTTGCCCCTGAAGCTTTCTTT
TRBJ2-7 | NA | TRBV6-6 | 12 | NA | CASTRTQYEQYF | TGTGCCAGCACCCGGACTCAATACGAGCAGTACTTC
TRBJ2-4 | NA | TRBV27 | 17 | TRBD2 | CASSFAGGSLSKNIQYF | TGTGCCAGCAGTTTCGCGGGAGGGTCTTTGAGCAAAAACATTCAGTACTTC
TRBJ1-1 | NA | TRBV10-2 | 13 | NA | CASRRKYDTEAFF | TGCGCCAGCAGGAGAAAATATGACACTGAAGCTTTCTTT
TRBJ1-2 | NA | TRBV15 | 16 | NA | CATSRDLQPANYGYTF | TGTGCCACCAGCAGAGATTTACAACCAGCTAACTATGGCTACACCTTC
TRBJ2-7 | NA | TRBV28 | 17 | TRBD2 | CASSLWKLAGGPGEQYF | TGTGCCAGCAGTTTATGGAAACTAGCGGGAGGGCCCGGGGAGCAGTACTTC
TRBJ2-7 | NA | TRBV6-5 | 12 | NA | CASATGGREQYF | TGTGCCAGCGCAACTGGGGGCCGAGAGCAGTACTTC
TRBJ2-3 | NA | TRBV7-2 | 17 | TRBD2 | CASSLDLLAGFTDTQYF | TGTGCCAGCAGCTTAGATTTACTAGCGGGCTTCACAGATACGCAGTATTTT
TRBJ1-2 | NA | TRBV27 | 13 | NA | CASSFGERYGYTF | TGTGCCAGCAGTTTCGGGGAGAGGTATGGCTACACCTTC
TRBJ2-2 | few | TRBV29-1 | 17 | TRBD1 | CSVPGQGGSFNTGELFF | TGCAGCGTTCCGGGACAGGGTGGATCCTTTAACACCGGGGAGCTGTTTTTT
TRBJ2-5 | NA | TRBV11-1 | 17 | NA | CASSLASRGGNSETQYF | TGTGCCAGCAGCTTAGCCTCACGGGGAGGCAACTCGGAGACCCAGTACTTC
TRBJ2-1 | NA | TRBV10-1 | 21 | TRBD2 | CASSGDPGLAGVRVSYNEQFF | TGCGCCAGCAGTGGAGACCCGGGACTAGCGGGAGTCAGGGTGTCCTACAATGAGCAGTTCTTC
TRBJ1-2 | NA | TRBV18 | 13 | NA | CASSPDRDYGYTF | TGTGCCAGCTCACCGGACAGAGACTATGGCTACACCTTC
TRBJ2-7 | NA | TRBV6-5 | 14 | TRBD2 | CASRALAGSYEQYF | TGTGCCAGCAGAGCCCTAGCGGGGAGCTACGAGCAGTACTTC
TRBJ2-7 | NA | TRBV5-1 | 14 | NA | CASSLGYGGVEQYF | TGCGCCAGCAGCTTGGGATATGGGGGCGTCGAGCAGTACTTC
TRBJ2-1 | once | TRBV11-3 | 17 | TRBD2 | CASSSPSWEGTYNEQFF | TGTGCCAGCAGCTCCCCCTCTTGGGAGGGAACCTACAATGAGCAGTTCTTC
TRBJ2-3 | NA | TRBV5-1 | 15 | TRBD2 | CASSRLAGVTDTQYF | TGCGCCAGCAGCCGACTAGCGGGAGTCACAGATACGCAGTATTTT
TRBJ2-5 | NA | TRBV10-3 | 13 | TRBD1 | CATTGTAQETQYF | TGTGCCACCACCGGGACAGCCCAAGAGACCCAGTACTTC
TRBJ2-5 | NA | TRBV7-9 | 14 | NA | CASSLAGFGETQYF | TGTGCCAGCAGCTTGGCGGGGTTCGGGGAGACCCAGTACTTC
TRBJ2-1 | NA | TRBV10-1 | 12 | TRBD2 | CASSELAGVQFF | TGCGCCAGCAGTGAACTAGCGGGAGTGCAGTTCTTC
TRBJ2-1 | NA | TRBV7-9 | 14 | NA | CASSRGSSYNEQFF | TGTGCCAGCAGTAGGGGGAGCTCCTACAATGAGCAGTTCTTC
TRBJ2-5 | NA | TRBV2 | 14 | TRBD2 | CASSPPGGVETQYF | TGTGCCAGCAGTCCCCCGGGGGGGGTAGAGACCCAGTACTTC
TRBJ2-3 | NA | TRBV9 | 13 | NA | CASSLAGRDTQYF | TGTGCCAGCAGCCTGGCCGGGAGAGATACGCAGTATTTT
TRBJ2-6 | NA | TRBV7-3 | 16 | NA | CASSFNHGVGANVLTF | TGTGCCAGCAGCTTCAACCACGGAGTTGGTGCCAACGTCCTGACTTTC
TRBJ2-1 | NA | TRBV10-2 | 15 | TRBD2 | CASRPGLAGANEQFF | TGCGCCAGCAGACCCGGACTAGCGGGAGCCAATGAGCAGTTCTTC
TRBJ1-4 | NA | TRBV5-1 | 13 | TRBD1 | CASSLRGSEKLFF | TGCGCCAGCAGCCTCAGGGGGAGTGAAAAACTGTTTTTT
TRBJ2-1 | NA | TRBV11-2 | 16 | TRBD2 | CASSLTSGRSYNEQFF | TGTGCCAGCAGCTTAACTAGCGGGAGGTCATACAATGAGCAGTTCTTC
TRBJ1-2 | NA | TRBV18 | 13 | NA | CASSKDTIYGYTF | TGTGCCAGCTCAAAAGACACAATCTATGGCTACACCTTC
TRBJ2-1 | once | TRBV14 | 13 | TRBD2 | CASSGGVYNEQFF | TGTGCCAGCAGCGGGGGGGTTTACAATGAGCAGTTCTTC
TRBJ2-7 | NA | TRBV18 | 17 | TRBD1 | CASSVNNLQGGSYEQYF | TGTGCCAGCTCCGTAAACAACCTACAGGGGGGCTCCTACGAGCAGTACTTC
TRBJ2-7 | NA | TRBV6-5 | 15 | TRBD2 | CASSSGLAGAYEQYF | TGTGCCAGCAGTTCGGGGCTAGCGGGGGCCTACGAGCAGTACTTC
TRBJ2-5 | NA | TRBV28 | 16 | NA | CASSSTLTGRSETQYF | TGTGCCAGCAGTTCGACGCTGACAGGCCGCTCAGAGACCCAGTACTTC
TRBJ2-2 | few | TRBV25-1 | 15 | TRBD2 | CASGVAGVDTGELFF | TGTGCCAGCGGGGTAGCGGGAGTCGACACCGGGGAGCTGTTTTTT
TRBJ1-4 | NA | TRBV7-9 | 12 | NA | CASSATSEKLFF | TGTGCCAGCAGCGCCACGAGTGAAAAACTGTTTTTT